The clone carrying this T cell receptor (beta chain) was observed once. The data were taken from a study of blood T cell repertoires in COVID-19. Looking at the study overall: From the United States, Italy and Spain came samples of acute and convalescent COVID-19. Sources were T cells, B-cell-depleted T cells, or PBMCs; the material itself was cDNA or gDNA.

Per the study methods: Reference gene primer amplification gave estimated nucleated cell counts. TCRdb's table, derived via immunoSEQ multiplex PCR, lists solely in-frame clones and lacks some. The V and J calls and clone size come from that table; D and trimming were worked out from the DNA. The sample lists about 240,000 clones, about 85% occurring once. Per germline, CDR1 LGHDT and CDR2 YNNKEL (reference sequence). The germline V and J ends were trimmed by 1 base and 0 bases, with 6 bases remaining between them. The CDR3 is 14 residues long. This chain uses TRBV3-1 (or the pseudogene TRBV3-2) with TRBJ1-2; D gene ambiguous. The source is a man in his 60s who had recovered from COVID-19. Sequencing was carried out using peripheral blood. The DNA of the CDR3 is TGTGCCAGCAGCCAAGGCAGGACTAACTATGGCTACACCTTC. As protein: CASSQGRTNYGYTF.